The entry below gives a single TCR beta chain sequence along with its context. These data come from a study of blood T cell repertoires in COVID-19. The overall study: The United States, Italy and Spain supplied acute and convalescent COVID-19 samples. PBMCs, B-cell-depleted T cells, or T cells provided the cDNA or gDNA that made up the material.

Across about two dozen US areas, participants ranged in age from about 18 to 90 years. Membership in each cohort depended on participant-reported clinical history. The V segment lost 5 bases and the J segment 8 bases; nucleotides outside the gene matches: 15. The germline V gene encodes CDR1 SEHNR and CDR2 FQNEAQ (reference sequence). The CDR3 runs to 15 residues. Here immunoSEQ multiplex PCR was the method, and the copy in TCRdb shows in-frame clones only, minus some. The top ten clones hold about 3.9% of a sample with fewer than 250,000 clones, 83% of them seen once. Sequenced: PBMCs or T cells enriched from blood (not recorded which). This TCR was sampled from a woman aged 40 to 50 who had been exposed to COVID-19. The chain couples TRBV7-9 to TRBJ2-7; 7 bases match TRBD1. This CDR3 reads CASSPAGTIGGQQYF. CDR3 sequence (DNA): TGTGCCAGCAGCCCCGCCGGGACAATAGGGGGCCAGCAGTACTTC.